The clone carrying this T cell receptor (beta chain) was detected only a few times. Antigen unknown. These data are taken from a study of T cell responses to AZD1222 COVID-19 vaccine. Study results and limitations: Repertoire sampling occurred only after the peak T cell response. When two AZD1222 doses had been given, Spike-specific TCR breadth and depth rose.

The table came from immunoSEQ multiplex PCR; TCRdb's copy has only in-frame clones and leaves some out. The sample yields about 120,000 clones, approximately 90% seen once. CDR1 is MDHEN, CDR2 SYDVKM, per germline. The V gene end was trimmed by 7 bases and the J gene end by 4 bases; junction bases not matched to a gene: 8. The CDR3 contains 14 residues. The source was peripheral blood, collected 28 days after the second AZD1222 dose. The chain is built from TRBV28 and TRBJ1-2; 8 nucleotides line up with TRBD1. The clonotype was recovered from an adult who received the AZD1222 COVID-19 vaccine. The chain's CDR3 is CASIPGQAVYGYTF. The DNA of the CDR3 is TGTGCCAGCATCCCGGGACAGGCGGTCTATGGCTACACCTTC.